The 8 T cell receptor beta chains presented below share a single source sample, sequenced in a study of beta chain features in type 1 diabetes. Expressed TCRB transcripts were sequenced, since all the RNA that had been isolated was reverse transcribed. Profiled with immunoSEQ multiplex PCR; TCRdb holds only in-frame clones, not every one. This sample yields 250,000 to 350,000 clones, of which around 10% are seen a single time; over 0.015% belongs to the top ten. The sequenced sample consisted of naive CD4+ T cells from blood. The receptors were gathered from a woman in her 30s in good health.

This chain connects TRBV9 to TRBJ1-1, with D possibly TRBD1 on 6 matching bases. The germline V gene encodes CDR1 SGDLS and CDR2 YYNGEE. There are 15 residues in the CDR3. The V and J ends lost 3 bases and 7 bases respectively, with 19 bases between them. CDR3 in amino acids: CASSAPGTPAHEAFF. The CDR3 coding sequence is TGTGCCAGCAGCGCCCCCGGGACACCGGCCCATGAAGCTTTCTTT.

The V call is TRBV7-9, the J call TRBJ1-4; TRBD1 matches at 9 bases. Germline V CDR1 and CDR2: SEHNR, FQNEAQ (reference sequence). Losses at the gene ends were 5 bases for V and 8 bases for J; bases not matched to a gene: 6. The CDR3 extends over 14 amino acids. In DNA, the CDR3 is TGTGCCAGCAGCCGGGACAGGGATGCGGAAAAACTGTTTTTT. Protein: CASSRDRDAEKLFF.

The V and J genes are TRBV9 and TRBJ2-1, with 9 bases fitting TRBD2. Per the germline V gene, CDR1 is SGDLS and CDR2 is YYNGEE. The V gene end was trimmed by 1 base and the J gene end by 8 bases; junction bases not matched to a gene: 7. This CDR3 is 15 amino acids long. The CDR3 coding sequence is TGTGCCAGCAGCGTAATGGGTAGCGGGAGTTATGAGCAGTTCTTC. This codes for CASSVMGSGSYEQFF.

This chain connects TRBV4-3 to TRBJ2-1, with D possibly matching TRBD2 (6 bases). Germline CDR1 reads LGHNA; CDR2 reads YSLEER. Trimming took 1 base from V and 10 from J, leaving 20 bases between them. CDR3 length equals 16 residues. The CDR3 here is CASSQGGVASGREQFF. CDR3 DNA sequence: TGCGCCAGCAGCCAAGGGGGGGTGGCCTCAGGGCGAGAGCAGTTCTTC.

The V call is TRBV28, the J call TRBJ1-5; the D gene is possibly TRBD1 (6 bases). Germline V gives CDR1 MDHEN, CDR2 SYDVKM. The CDR3 extends over 16 amino acids. V was trimmed by 5 bases and J by 1 base, leaving 15 bases between them. The DNA of the CDR3 is TGTGCCAGCAGTAATCGAGACGGGACAAGCAATCAGCCCCAGCATTTT. Its protein is CASSNRDGTSNQPQHF.

As for this clone: The identical CDR3 is also encoded by other nucleotide sequences in the sample. CDR3 protein: CASSVDPGGNEKLFF. The CDR3 bases are TGTGCCAGCAGCGTAGATCCGGGCGGGAATGAAAAACTGTTTTTT. J is TRBJ1-4 and V is TRBV9; D is uncertain. Germline V gene sequence: CDR1 SGDLS, CDR2 YYNGEE. The CDR3 contains 15 residues. The ends were cut back, 0 bases at V and 5 bases at J, with 11 bases in the middle.

This clone has a handful of counts. This chain links TRBV25-1 with TRBJ2-7, with D hard to call. Germline V lookup: CDR1 MGHDK, CDR2 SYGVNS. There are 13 residues in the CDR3. V gave up 4 bases and J gave up 2 bases, with 9 bases separating them. CDR3: CASSALVAYEQYF. Written as DNA, the CDR3 is TGTGCCAGCAGTGCCTTAGTAGCCTACGAGCAGTACTTC.

The chain joins TRBV5-4 to TRBJ2-7, with 9 nucleotides matching TRBD1. V gave up 5 bases and J gave up 4 bases; unmatched junction bases: 7. Germline CDR1 SGHNT, CDR2 YYREEE (reference sequence). CDR3 length: 14 residues. The CDR3 spells CASRSTGGSYEQYF. CDR3 coding DNA: TGTGCCAGCAGATCAACAGGGGGCTCGTACGAGCAGTACTTC.